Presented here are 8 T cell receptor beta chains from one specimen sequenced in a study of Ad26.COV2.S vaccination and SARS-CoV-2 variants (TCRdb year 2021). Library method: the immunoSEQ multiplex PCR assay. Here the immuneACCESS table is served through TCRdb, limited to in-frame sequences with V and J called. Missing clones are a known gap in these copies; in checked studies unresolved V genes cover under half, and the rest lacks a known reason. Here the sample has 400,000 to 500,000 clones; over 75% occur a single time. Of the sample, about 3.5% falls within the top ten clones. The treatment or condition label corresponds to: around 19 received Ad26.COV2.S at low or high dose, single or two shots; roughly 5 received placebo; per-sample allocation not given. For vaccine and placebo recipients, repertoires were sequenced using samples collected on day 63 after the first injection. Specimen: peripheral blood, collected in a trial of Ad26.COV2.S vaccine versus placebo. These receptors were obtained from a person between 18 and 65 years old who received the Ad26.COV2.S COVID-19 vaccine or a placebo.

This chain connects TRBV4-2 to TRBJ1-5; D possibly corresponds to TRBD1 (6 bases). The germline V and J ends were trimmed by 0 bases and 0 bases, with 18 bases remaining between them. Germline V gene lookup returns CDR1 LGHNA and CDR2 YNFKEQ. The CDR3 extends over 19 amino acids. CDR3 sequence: CASSQDSGDPGDSNQPQHF. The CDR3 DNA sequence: TGTGCCAGCAGCCAAGATTCCGGGGACCCAGGGGATAGCAATCAGCCCCAGCATTTT.

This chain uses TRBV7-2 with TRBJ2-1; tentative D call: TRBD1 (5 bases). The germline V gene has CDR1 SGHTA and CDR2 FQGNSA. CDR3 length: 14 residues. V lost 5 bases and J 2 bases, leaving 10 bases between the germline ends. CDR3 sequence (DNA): TGTGCCAGCAGCCCCCAGACAGCCTACAATGAGCAGTTCTTC. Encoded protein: CASSPQTAYNEQFF.

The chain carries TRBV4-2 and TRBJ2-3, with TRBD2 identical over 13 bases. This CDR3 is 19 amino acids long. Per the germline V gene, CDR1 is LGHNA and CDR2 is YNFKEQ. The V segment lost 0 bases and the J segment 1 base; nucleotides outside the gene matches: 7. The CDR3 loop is CASSQETSGGPPGTDTQYF. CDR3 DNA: TGTGCCAGCAGCCAAGAGACTAGCGGGGGGCCCCCTGGCACAGATACGCAGTATTTT.

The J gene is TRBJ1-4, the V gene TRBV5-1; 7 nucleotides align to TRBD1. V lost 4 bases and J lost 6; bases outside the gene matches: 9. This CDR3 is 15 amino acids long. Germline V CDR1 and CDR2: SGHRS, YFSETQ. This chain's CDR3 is CASSMGQFDYEKLFF. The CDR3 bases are TGCGCCAGCAGCATGGGACAGTTCGACTATGAAAAACTGTTTTTT.

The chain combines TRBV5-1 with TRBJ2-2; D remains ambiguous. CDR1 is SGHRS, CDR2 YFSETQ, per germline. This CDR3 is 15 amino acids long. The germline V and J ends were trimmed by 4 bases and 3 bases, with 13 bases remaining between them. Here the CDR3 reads CASSLEYGDTGELFF. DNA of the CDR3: TGCGCCAGCAGCCTTGAATACGGCGACACCGGGGAGCTGTTTTTT.

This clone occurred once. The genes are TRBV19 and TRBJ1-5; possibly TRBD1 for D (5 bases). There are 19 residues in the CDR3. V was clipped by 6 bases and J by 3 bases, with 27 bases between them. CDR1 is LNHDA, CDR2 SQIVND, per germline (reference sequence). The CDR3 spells CASRPGGGLKYPLNQPQHF. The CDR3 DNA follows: TGTGCCAGTAGGCCTGGTGGGGGACTCAAGTATCCCCTCAATCAGCCCCAGCATTTT. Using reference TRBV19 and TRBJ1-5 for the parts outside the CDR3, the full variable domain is DGGITQSPKYLFRKEGQNVTLSCEQNLNHDAMYWYRQDPGQGLRLIYYSQIVNDFQKGDIAEGYSVSREKKESFPLTVTSAQKNPTAFYLCASRPGGGLKYPLNQPQHFGDGTRLSIL.

The CDR3 DNA follows: TGTGCCAGCAGCTTGGGCAGGCTGAACACTGAAGCTTTCTTT. This codes for CASSLGRLNTEAFF. V and J are TRBV5-4 and TRBJ1-1, with D unclear. The CDR3 contains 14 residues. Between the trimmed V and J ends, which lost 0 bases and 0 bases, there was a span of 6 bases. CDR1 SGHNT and CDR2 YYREEE come from the germline V gene (reference sequence).

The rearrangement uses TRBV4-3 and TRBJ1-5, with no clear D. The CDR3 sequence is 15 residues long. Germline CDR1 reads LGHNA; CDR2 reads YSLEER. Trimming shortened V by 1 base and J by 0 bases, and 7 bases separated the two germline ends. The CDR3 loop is CASSQGVDSNQPQHF. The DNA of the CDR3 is TGCGCCAGCAGCCAAGGTGTGGATAGCAATCAGCCCCAGCATTTT.